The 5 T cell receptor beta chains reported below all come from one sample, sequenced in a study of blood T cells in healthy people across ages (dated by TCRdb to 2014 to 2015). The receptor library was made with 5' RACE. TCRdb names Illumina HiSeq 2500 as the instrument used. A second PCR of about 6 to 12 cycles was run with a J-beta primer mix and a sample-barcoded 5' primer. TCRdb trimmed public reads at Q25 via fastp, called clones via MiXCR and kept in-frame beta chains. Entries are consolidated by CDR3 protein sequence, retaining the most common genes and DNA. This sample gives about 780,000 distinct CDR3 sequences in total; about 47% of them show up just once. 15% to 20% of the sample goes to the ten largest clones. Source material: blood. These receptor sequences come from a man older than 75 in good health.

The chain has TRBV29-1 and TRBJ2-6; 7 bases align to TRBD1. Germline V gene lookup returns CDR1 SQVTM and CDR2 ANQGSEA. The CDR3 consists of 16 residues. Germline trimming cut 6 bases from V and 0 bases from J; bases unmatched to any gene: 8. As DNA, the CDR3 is TGCAGCGTGACGGGGACAGTGGACTCTGGGGCCAACGTCCTGACTTTC. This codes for CSVTGTVDSGANVLTF.

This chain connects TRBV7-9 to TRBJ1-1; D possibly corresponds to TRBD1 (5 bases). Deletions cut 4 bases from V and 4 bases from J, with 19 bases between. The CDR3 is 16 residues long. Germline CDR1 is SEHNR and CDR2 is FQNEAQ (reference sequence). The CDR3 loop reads CASSSFGVGVGTEAFF. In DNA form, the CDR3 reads TGTGCCAGCAGCTCTTTTGGCGTAGGGGTCGGCACTGAAGCTTTCTTT.

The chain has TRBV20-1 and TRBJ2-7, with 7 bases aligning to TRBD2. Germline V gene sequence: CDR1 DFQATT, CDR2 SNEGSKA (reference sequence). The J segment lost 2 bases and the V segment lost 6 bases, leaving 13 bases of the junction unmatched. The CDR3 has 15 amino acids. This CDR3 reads CSAAHLGRGTYEQYF. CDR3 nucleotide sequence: TGCAGTGCCGCCCATTTGGGGAGGGGCACCTACGAGCAGTACTTC.

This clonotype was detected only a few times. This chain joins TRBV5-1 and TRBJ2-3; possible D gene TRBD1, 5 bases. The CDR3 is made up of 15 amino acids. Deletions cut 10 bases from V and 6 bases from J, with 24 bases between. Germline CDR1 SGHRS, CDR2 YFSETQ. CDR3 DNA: TGCGCCGCCGCCTCCGGAGACAGATTTGCGGATACGCAGTATTTT. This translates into CAAASGDRFADTQYF.

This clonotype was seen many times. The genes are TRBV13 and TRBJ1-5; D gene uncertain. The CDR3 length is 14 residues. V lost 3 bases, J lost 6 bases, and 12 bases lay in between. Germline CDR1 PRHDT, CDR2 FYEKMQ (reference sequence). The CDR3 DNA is TGTGCCAGCAGCTTTCAGATGCGGGGTCAGCCCCAGCATTTT. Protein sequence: CASSFQMRGQPQHF.